This T cell receptor (beta chain) derives from a study of human T cells and chemical hapten exposure. Overall study findings and caveats: Expanded TCR sets contained significantly more large CDR3 similarity clusters than controls.

Of note for this clonotype: Its antigen is undetermined.

Noted time point: patch test 1, 2 weeks after DPC sensitization. The treatment is: therapeutic diphenylcyclopropenone sensitization with weekly scalp DPC. Samples of blood were obtained prior to the application of each patch test. Unfractionated whole blood was the source from which total RNA was extracted. CDR1 and CDR2 (germline): MNHNS, SASEGT. Trimming removed 0 bases at V and 8 bases at J, with 16 bases between. The CDR3 is 15 residues long. TCRdb re-called the RACE reads with MiXCR, one entry per CDR3 protein. The data hold 71,000 or so distinct CDR3 sequences, with roughly 9.8% observed a single time.

The rearrangement links TRBV6-1 to TRBJ1-2, with no clear D. Specimen: whole blood, collected in connection with sensitization to the hapten diphenylcyclopropenone (DPC). The receptor was isolated from a woman between 40 and 50 years old with alopecia areata. Some clones in this sample may be carry-over from other donors' samples. CDR3 bases: TGTGCCAGCAGTGAAGCGCTTCCCAGCTCCTACGGCTACACCTTC. Translating gives CASSEALPSSYGYTF.